This is a list of T cell receptor beta chains from one sample in a study of blood T cell repertoires in COVID-19. Method: immunoSEQ multiplex PCR; TCRdb's copy keeps in-frame clones and lacks some. The sample shows over 150,000 clones, roughly 84% of them seen only once. The sequenced sample consisted of peripheral blood. The receptors come from a man aged 60 to 75 with COVID-19, enrolled during active disease. The CDR3 runs from the conserved cysteine through the conserved F or W. A D gene is named only where the DNA matches it firmly. Only part of the rows carry a size: once, few, many, or a class if the clone is expanded.

D: -; size: -; V: TRBV7-9; J: TRBJ1-5; CDR3: CASSLAGDGSQPQHF; DNA: TGTGCCAGCAGCTTAGCGGGGGACGGGAGTCAGCCCCAGCATTTT
D: -; size: -; V: TRBV6-5; J: TRBJ1-5; CDR3: CASRQGSNQPQHF; DNA: TGTGCCAGCCGTCAGGGGAGCAATCAGCCCCAGCATTTT
D: TRBD1; size: few; V: TRBV6-6; J: TRBJ2-6; CDR3: CASSLRQGAGANVLTF; DNA: TGTGCCAGCAGTTTACGACAGGGGGCTGGGGCCAACGTCCTGACTTTC
D: TRBD1; size: -; V: TRBV5-6; J: TRBJ2-2; CDR3: CASSITGTGYTGELFF; DNA: TGTGCCAGCAGTATCACCGGGACAGGGTACACCGGGGAGCTGTTTTTT
D: -; size: -; V: TRBV30; J: TRBJ2-7; CDR3: CAWVPAGALGYEQYF; DNA: TGTGCCTGGGTTCCCGCGGGGGCCTTAGGCTACGAGCAGTACTTC
D: TRBD1; size: -; V: TRBV6-5; J: TRBJ2-7; CDR3: CASSYSRDRSSYEQYF; DNA: TGTGCCAGCAGTTACTCGAGGGACAGGTCGTCTTACGAGCAGTACTTC
D: -; size: -; V: TRBV5-5; J: TRBJ1-6; CDR3: CASSSTGNSPLHF; DNA: TGTGCCAGCAGCTCAACAGGGAATTCACCCCTCCACTTT
D: TRBD1; size: few; V: TRBV5-4; J: TRBJ2-7; CDR3: CASSHDRGRSDEQYF; DNA: TGTGCCAGCAGCCATGACAGGGGGCGTTCCGACGAGCAGTACTTC
D: TRBD1; size: -; V: TRBV9; J: TRBJ2-5; CDR3: CASSAQGTGTGETQYF; DNA: TGTGCCAGCAGCGCCCAAGGGACAGGCACCGGGGAGACCCAGTACTTC
D: -; size: few; V: TRBV25-1; J: TRBJ1-1; CDR3: CASSDYSKNTEAFF; DNA: TGTGCCAGCAGTGATTACTCGAAAAACACTGAAGCTTTCTTT
D: -; size: -; V: TRBV24-1; J: TRBJ2-3; CDR3: CATSAHQDTQYF; DNA: TGTGCCACCAGTGCCCACCAGGATACGCAGTATTTT
D: TRBD2; size: -; V: TRBV5-4; J: TRBJ2-3; CDR3: CASSLGGSKDTQYF; DNA: TGTGCCAGCAGCTTGGGCGGGAGCAAGGATACGCAGTATTTT
D: TRBD1; size: once; V: TRBV19; J: TRBJ2-6; CDR3: CASSLWTGARPGANVLTF; DNA: TGTGCCAGTAGTCTTTGGACAGGGGCCCGACCTGGGGCCAACGTCCTGACTTTC
D: TRBD2; size: -; V: TRBV2; J: TRBJ2-7; CDR3: CASSLSGGATYEQYF; DNA: TGTGCCAGCAGTCTTAGCGGGGGAGCCACCTACGAGCAGTACTTC
D: -; size: -; V: TRBV3-1/TRBV3-2; J: TRBJ2-3; CDR3: CASSRHTDTQYF; DNA: TGTGCCAGCAGCCGGCACACAGATACGCAGTATTTT
D: TRBD1; size: -; V: TRBV7-3; J: TRBJ2-6; CDR3: CASSSRAGQGDSGANVLTF; DNA: TGTGCCAGCAGCTCCCGCGCGGGACAGGGAGACTCTGGGGCCAACGTCCTGACTTTC
D: TRBD2; size: -; V: TRBV18; J: TRBJ2-7; CDR3: CASSPPMTSGRSEQYF; DNA: TGTGCCAGCTCACCACCTATGACTAGCGGGCGGTCGGAGCAGTACTTC
D: -; size: -; V: TRBV7-6; J: TRBJ2-1; CDR3: CASSLRSYNEQFF; DNA: TGTGCCAGCAGCTTGCGGTCCTACAATGAGCAGTTCTTC
D: TRBD2; size: few; V: TRBV6-1; J: TRBJ2-1; CDR3: CASGLAGGYNEQFF; DNA: TGTGCCAGCGGGCTAGCGGGAGGGTACAATGAGCAGTTCTTC
D: -; size: few; V: TRBV7-8; J: TRBJ2-7; CDR3: CASSPYDRPSEQYF; DNA: TGTGCCAGCAGCCCCTACGACAGGCCCAGCGAGCAGTACTTC
D: -; size: -; V: TRBV28; J: TRBJ2-3; CDR3: CASSPVHRVGADTQYF; DNA: TGTGCCAGCAGTCCCGTTCACAGGGTAGGCGCAGATACGCAGTATTTT
D: TRBD2; size: -; V: TRBV9; J: TRBJ2-1; CDR3: CASSVRSSGRINEQFF; DNA: TGTGCCAGCAGCGTAAGGTCGAGCGGGAGAATCAATGAGCAGTTCTTC
D: TRBD2; size: -; V: TRBV15; J: TRBJ2-5; CDR3: CATSLRWGGVETQYF; DNA: TGTGCCACCAGCCTGAGGTGGGGGGGTGTTGAGACCCAGTACTTC
D: TRBD1; size: -; V: TRBV9; J: TRBJ1-5; CDR3: CASSAEAGQGDQPQHF; DNA: TGTGCCAGCAGCGCTGAAGCGGGACAGGGTGATCAGCCCCAGCATTTT
D: TRBD1; size: few; V: TRBV4-1; J: TRBJ1-5; CDR3: CASSHPPKGGTGGLQPQHF; DNA: TGCGCCAGCAGCCATCCCCCTAAGGGCGGGACAGGAGGATTACAGCCCCAGCATTTT
D: -; size: -; V: TRBV19; J: TRBJ1-2; CDR3: CASSLRLYGYTF; DNA: TGTGCCAGTAGCCTCCGTCTATATGGCTACACCTTC
D: -; size: few; V: TRBV14; J: TRBJ1-5; CDR3: CASSQDDGADNSNQPQHF; DNA: TGTGCCAGCAGCCAAGATGATGGGGCAGACAATAGCAATCAGCCCCAGCATTTT
D: TRBD1; size: -; V: TRBV12-5; J: TRBJ2-1; CDR3: CASGLEPTGYNEQFF; DNA: TGTGCTAGTGGTTTGGAACCGACAGGGTACAATGAGCAGTTCTTC
D: -; size: -; V: TRBV11-2; J: TRBJ2-3; CDR3: CASSSQGDTQYF; DNA: TGTGCCAGCAGTTCCCAGGGAGATACGCAGTATTTT
D: TRBD1; size: -; V: TRBV7-3; J: TRBJ1-1; CDR3: CASSKGQGGMNTEAFF; DNA: TGTGCCAGCAGCAAGGGACAGGGGGGAATGAACACTGAAGCTTTCTTT
D: -; size: -; V: TRBV6-6; J: TRBJ1-2; CDR3: CASSYSTGGGYTF; DNA: TGTGCCAGCAGTTACTCGACGGGGGGTGGCTACACCTTC
D: TRBD1; size: -; V: TRBV6-5; J: TRBJ2-5; CDR3: CASSGTEKETQYF; DNA: TGTGCCAGCAGCGGGACAGAGAAAGAGACCCAGTACTTC
D: -; size: -; V: TRBV19; J: TRBJ1-3; CDR3: CASSITATSSGNTIYF; DNA: TGTGCCAGTAGTATCACAGCTACAAGCTCTGGAAACACCATATATTTT
D: -; size: -; V: TRBV6-5; J: TRBJ1-2; CDR3: CASLSGGAVGYTF; DNA: TGTGCCAGCCTGTCCGGGGGGGCTGTTGGCTACACCTTC
D: -; size: -; V: TRBV7-3; J: TRBJ1-5; CDR3: CASSPQGQQPQHF; DNA: TGTGCCAGCAGCCCCCAGGGTCAACAGCCCCAGCATTTT
D: TRBD1; size: once; V: TRBV5-1; J: TRBJ1-1; CDR3: CASSQQGYTEAFF; DNA: TGCGCCAGCAGCCAACAGGGGTACACTGAAGCTTTCTTT
D: -; size: -; V: TRBV4-3; J: TRBJ2-7; CDR3: CASSPLNAGRHEQYF; DNA: TGCGCCAGCAGCCCACTTAACGCAGGGCGCCACGAGCAGTACTTC
D: -; size: -; V: TRBV6-5; J: TRBJ1-2; CDR3: CASSYSPGTNYGYTF; DNA: TGTGCCAGCAGTTACTCGCCGGGAACCAACTATGGCTACACCTTC
D: -; size: -; V: TRBV7-2; J: TRBJ1-3; CDR3: CASSPRGVSGNTIYF; DNA: TGTGCCAGCAGCCCTAGGGGCGTCTCTGGAAACACCATATATTTT
D: -; size: -; V: TRBV6-1; J: TRBJ1-5; CDR3: CASSEASRYSNQPQHF; DNA: TGTGCCAGCAGTGAAGCGTCGAGGTATAGCAATCAGCCCCAGCATTTT
D: -; size: -; V: TRBV7-9; J: TRBJ1-5; CDR3: CASSLYVGASNQPQHF; DNA: TGTGCCAGCAGCTTATATGTGGGGGCTAGCAATCAGCCCCAGCATTTT
D: TRBD1; size: -; V: TRBV6-5; J: TRBJ1-2; CDR3: CASRSPGQGDTF; DNA: TGTGCCAGCAGGTCACCGGGACAGGGTGATACCTTC
D: TRBD1; size: few; V: TRBV6-2/TRBV6-3; J: TRBJ1-2; CDR3: CASSQPGQEHYGYTF; DNA: TGTGCCAGCAGTCAACCGGGACAGGAGCACTATGGCTACACCTTC
D: TRBD1; size: -; V: TRBV6-6; J: TRBJ1-1; CDR3: CASSSTGQMNTEAFF; DNA: TGTGCCAGCAGTTCAACGGGACAGATGAACACTGAAGCTTTCTTT
D: TRBD1; size: -; V: TRBV19; J: TRBJ2-1; CDR3: CASRADRGAYNEQFF; DNA: TGTGCCAGTAGGGCGGACAGGGGGGCGTACAATGAGCAGTTCTTC
D: TRBD2; size: -; V: TRBV4-1; J: TRBJ2-1; CDR3: CASRQGLAINEQFF; DNA: TGCGCCAGCAGACAGGGACTAGCCATCAATGAGCAGTTCTTC
D: -; size: -; V: TRBV9; J: TRBJ1-1; CDR3: CASSGDTIGTEAFF; DNA: TGTGCCAGCAGCGGAGACACCATTGGGACTGAAGCTTTCTTT
D: TRBD1; size: -; V: TRBV19; J: TRBJ1-4; CDR3: CAASHRGPPTTNEKLFF; DNA: TGTGCCGCGAGCCACAGGGGTCCGCCAACAACTAATGAAAAACTGTTTTTT
D: -; size: -; V: TRBV18; J: TRBJ2-7; CDR3: CASSQYRDKDYEQYF; DNA: TGTGCCAGCTCACAGTACAGGGATAAGGACTACGAGCAGTACTTC
D: -; size: few; V: TRBV4-2; J: TRBJ1-6; CDR3: CASSPTQGSSPLHF; DNA: TGTGCCAGCAGCCCAACTCAGGGGTCTTCACCCCTCCACTTT
D: TRBD1; size: -; V: TRBV27; J: TRBJ2-7; CDR3: CASSPLLQGVKEQYF; DNA: TGTGCCAGCAGTCCCCTCCTCCAGGGGGTGAAGGAGCAGTACTTC
D: -; size: -; V: TRBV18; J: TRBJ2-7; CDR3: CASSPPGLPYEQYF; DNA: TGTGCCAGCTCACCACCGGGGCTTCCCTACGAGCAGTACTTC
D: -; size: -; V: TRBV4-2; J: TRBJ1-5; CDR3: CASSQLGANSNQPQHF; DNA: TGTGCCAGCAGCCAACTAGGGGCTAATAGCAATCAGCCCCAGCATTTT
D: -; size: -; V: TRBV6-5; J: TRBJ1-2; CDR3: CASSYSATANYGYTF; DNA: TGTGCCAGCAGTTACTCGGCGACAGCAAACTATGGCTACACCTTC
D: TRBD1; size: -; V: TRBV19; J: TRBJ1-5; CDR3: CASSTTGGDQPQHF; DNA: TGTGCCAGTAGTACTACAGGGGGCGATCAGCCCCAGCATTTT
D: -; size: -; V: TRBV7-9; J: TRBJ2-3; CDR3: CASSLSSGTDTQYF; DNA: TGTGCCAGCAGCTTAAGTTCGGGCACAGATACGCAGTATTTT
D: TRBD1; size: -; V: TRBV18; J: TRBJ1-4; CDR3: CASSQDRGLAEKLFF; DNA: TGTGCCAGCTCACAGGACAGGGGGCTGGCTGAAAAACTGTTTTTT
D: -; size: -; V: TRBV7-2; J: TRBJ1-4; CDR3: CASSQTSVPEKLFF; DNA: TGTGCCAGCAGCCAAACTTCGGTCCCTGAAAAACTGTTTTTT
D: TRBD1; size: -; V: TRBV6-5; J: TRBJ1-6; CDR3: CASNRGQFYNSPLHF; DNA: TGTGCCAGCAACCGGGGACAGTTCTATAATTCACCCCTCCACTTT